Below are 30 T cell receptor beta chains sequenced from a single sample in a study of Graves' ophthalmopathy and Graves' hyperthyroidism. Amplified material comprised TCR beta CDR3 regions derived from RNA transcripts. The first-round RT-PCR employed HTBI primers together with the Qiagen OneStep RT-PCR kit. A multiplex PCR was then performed as the second round. TCRdb itself ran the multiplex PCR reads through MiXCR, one entry per CDR3 protein. The sample lists more than 1,000,000 distinct CDR3 sequences, roughly 35% occurring once. The sequenced material came from peripheral blood or thyroid tissue (not recorded which). The source is an adult man with Graves' hyperthyroidism.

A few counts support this clonotype. At one end the junction does not follow the germline gene, possibly because of a read error. The chain couples TRBV5-1 to TRBJ2-7; 10 positions match TRBD2. This CDR3 contains 14 residues. Looked up from germline, CDR1 is SGHRS and CDR2 is YFSETQ. CDR3 residues: CASSLGLARGEQYF. CDR3 bases: TGTGCCAGCAGCCTGGGACTAGCGAGGGGGGAGCAGTACTTC.

The rearrangement links TRBV7-6 to TRBJ2-3; D perhaps matches TRBD2 (6 bases). The CDR3 is made up of 15 amino acids. V was cut by 5 bases and J by 1 base, with 13 bases left in between. Looked up from germline, CDR1 is SGHVS and CDR2 is FNYEAQ. In nucleotides, the CDR3 is TGTGCCAGCAGCCCCCAGCGGGTAGGCACAGATACGCAGTATTTT. Amino acids: CASSPQRVGTDTQYF. The full variable domain, rest sourced from reference TRBV7-6 and TRBJ2-3, is GAGVSQSPRYKVTKRGQDVALRCDPISGHVSLYWYRQALGQGPEFLTYFNYEAQQDKSGLPNDRFSAERPEGSISTLTIQRTEQRDSAMYRCASSPQRVGTDTQYFGPGTRLTVL.

In its sample, this clonotype was seen a few times. The chain employs TRBV6-5 and TRBJ2-7; 8 bases line up with TRBD1. The J segment lost 5 bases and the V segment lost 5 bases, leaving 17 bases of the junction unmatched. The CDR3 runs 17 residues. Per the germline V gene, CDR1 is MNHEY and CDR2 is SVGAGI. CDR3 residues: CASSDTDRVDLGDEQYF. For the CDR3, the DNA is TGTGCCAGCAGTGACACGGACAGGGTTGACCTCGGCGACGAGCAGTACTTC.

V and J are TRBV10-1 and TRBJ1-5; D is possibly TRBD1 (6 bases). V dropped 2 bases and J dropped 3 bases, with 14 bases sitting between them. Germline assignment: CDR1 WNHNN and CDR2 SYGVQD (reference sequence). This CDR3 has 16 residues. The CDR3 DNA follows: TGCGCCAGCAGTGAGCCGGACAGTGTTCACAATCAGCCCCAGCATTTT. It translates to CASSEPDSVHNQPQHF.

This clonotype was observed at least ten times. This sequence joins TRBV11-2 and TRBJ2-7; either TRBD1 or TRBD2 may fit D (5 bases each). The germline gives CDR1 SGHAT, CDR2 FQNNGV. CDR3 size: 13 residues. Trimming pared 5 bases from V and 6 bases from J, leaving 14 bases between. The CDR3 sequence is CASSPGRRAEQYF. The CDR3 DNA reads as TGTGCCAGCAGCCCGGGACGCCGCGCCGAGCAGTACTTC. The whole variable domain, remainder taken from reference TRBV11-2 and TRBJ2-7, is EAGVAQSPRYKIIEKRQSVAFWCNPISGHATLYWYQQILGQGPKLLIQFQNNGVVDDSQLPKDRFSAERLKGVDSTLKIQPAKLEDSAVYLCASSPGRRAEQYFGPGTRLTVT.

This chain links TRBV20-1 with TRBJ2-5, with 9 bases lining up with TRBD1. The end of the DNA fits TRBJ2-7 better, so the J call may be wrong. Germline lookup yields CDR1 DFQATT and CDR2 SNEGSKA (reference sequence). The CDR3 totals 15 residues. The CDR3 region has the DNA TGCAGTGCTTGGGATTCGGGACAGGGAGCCTACGAGCAGTACTTC. The encoded protein is CSAWDSGQGAYEQYF.

This clonotype was counted many times. The chain links TRBV9 to TRBJ2-6; no clear D. The CDR3 loop spans 16 amino acids. The V end was cut by 0 bases, the J end by 0 bases, with 7 bases between. Germline V gives CDR1 SGDLS, CDR2 YYNGEE. Here the CDR3 reads CASSVVPGSGANVLTF. The CDR3 DNA reads TGTGCCAGCAGCGTAGTACCGGGCTCTGGGGCCAACGTCCTGACTTTC. Full variable domain (remainder filled in from reference TRBV9 and TRBJ2-6): DSGVTQTPKHLITATGQRVTLRCSPRSGDLSVYWYQQSLDQGLQFLIQYYNGEERAKGNILERFSAQQFPDLHSELNLSSLELGDSALYFCASSVVPGSGANVLTFGAGSRLTVL.

The rearrangement links TRBV9 to TRBJ2-2, with D tentatively TRBD2 (7 bases). This CDR3 region has 16 residues. Trimming took off 3 bases at V and 4 bases at J, with 16 bases between the two ends. Germline V gives CDR1 SGDLS, CDR2 YYNGEE. CDR3 DNA: TGTGCCAGCAGCGCTGGAGGGGGAGGGCCCACCGGGGAGCTGTTTTTT. This translates into CASSAGGGGPTGELFF.

This clonotype was recorded at least ten times. The chain links TRBV9 to TRBJ1-4, with TRBD1 matching over 7 bases. V lost 2 bases, J lost 8 bases, and 9 bases stayed unmatched. CDR1 and CDR2 (germline): SGDLS, YYNGEE. CDR3 size: 15 residues. The CDR3 here is CASSVGGGGGEKLFF. The CDR3 DNA follows: TGTGCCAGCAGCGTGGGGGGAGGGGGCGGCGAAAAACTGTTTTTT.

This clonotype has a count of ten or more. The chain uses TRBV19 and TRBJ2-7, with D tentatively TRBD2 (5 bases). The CDR3 covers 15 residues. The ends were cut back, 1 base at V and 2 bases at J, with 12 bases in the middle. CDR1 is LNHDA and CDR2 is SQIVND in the germline V gene (reference sequence). This chain's CDR3 is CASSIAGLATYEQYF. The CDR3 region has the DNA TGTGCCAGTAGTATAGCTGGACTGGCTACCTACGAGCAGTACTTC.

This clonotype has only a few counts. CDR3 nucleotide sequence: TGTGCCAGCAGGCGCAATAGCTGGAACACCGGGGAGCTGTTTTTT. Translated, it gives CASRRNSWNTGELFF. The rearrangement links TRBV6-5 to TRBJ2-2, with D unclear. The CDR3 is 15 amino acids. From germline, CDR1 is MNHEY and CDR2 SVGAGI. The V end was cut by 6 bases, the J end by 1 base, with 12 bases between.

This clonotype was counted at least ten times. One end of the junction is discordant with germline, which a read error may explain. V gene TRBV6-2 or TRBV6-3 combines with J gene TRBJ1-6; D is uncertain. Germline V gene lookup returns CDR1 MNHEY and CDR2 SVGEGT. The length of the CDR3 is 13 residues. The CDR3 DNA sequence: TGTGCCAGCAGTTACTCGGATGGGCAGAAGACAATATTT. Translating it yields CASSYSDGQKTIF.

The J gene is TRBJ1-1, the V gene TRBV10-3; a weak D match, TRBD1 (6 bases). The V end was cut by 5 bases, the J end by 5 bases, with 15 bases between. The V gene's germline CDR1 is ENHRY and CDR2 SYGVKD. This CDR3 comprises 14 residues. In DNA, the CDR3 is TGTGCCATCAGTACGACAGGCACGTGGACTGAAGCTTTCTTT. This gives the protein CAISTTGTWTEAFF.

This clonotype was seen a handful of times. The chain joins TRBV29-1 to TRBJ2-7; 7 bases map to TRBD2. The CDR3 extends over 14 amino acids. Germline loops: CDR1 SQVTM, CDR2 ANQGSEA. The junction had 6 bases not matched to a gene; V was cut back by 1 base and J by 3 bases. The CDR3 reads CSVEGGGSSYEQYF. CDR3 coding DNA: TGCAGCGTTGAAGGTGGCGGGAGCAGCTACGAGCAGTACTTC.

This sequence joins TRBV10-3 and TRBJ2-6; D unresolved. Trimming pared 2 bases from V and 4 bases from J, leaving 3 bases between. Looked up from germline, CDR1 is ENHRY and CDR2 is SYGVKD. This CDR3 comprises 13 residues. The CDR3 bases are TGTGCCATCAGTGAGGACGGGGCCAACGTCCTGACTTTC. Translated, it gives CAISEDGANVLTF.

The rearrangement uses TRBV10-3 and TRBJ2-7; TRBD1 or TRBD2 may be the D gene (7 bases each). Deletions cut 6 bases from V and 2 bases from J, with 23 bases between. The CDR3 totals 17 residues. The germline CDR1 and CDR2 sequences are ENHRY and SYGVKD. The CDR3 here is CAIRAGAGQRPTYEQYF. As DNA, the CDR3 is TGTGCCATCAGGGCGGGGGCGGGACAGCGACCTACCTACGAGCAGTACTTC.

V and J are TRBV20-1 and TRBJ1-1; TRBD1 agrees at 9 bases. The ends lost 2 bases at V and 4 bases at J; junction bases unmatched: 5. Germline values: CDR1 DFQATT, CDR2 SNEGSKA (reference sequence). There are 14 residues in the CDR3. CDR3 in DNA: TGCAGTGCTAGACGTGGACAGGGGACCACTGAAGCTTTCTTT. Residues: CSARRGQGTTEAFF.

This clonotype was seen only a few times. V gene TRBV30 combines with J gene TRBJ1-1; D possibly corresponds to TRBD1 (6 bases). CDR3 length: 14 residues. Germline values: CDR1 GTSNPN, CDR2 SVGIG (reference sequence). V was cut by 3 bases and J by 1 base, with 12 bases left in between. The CDR3 DNA sequence: TGTGCCTGGAGGTTGCAGGGGCAGAACACTGAAGCTTTCTTT. Its protein is CAWRLQGQNTEAFF.

This clonotype was picked up many times. This rearrangement joins TRBV7-3 to TRBJ2-7; possible D gene TRBD1, 5 bases. The CDR3 contains 15 residues. V lost 0 bases and J lost 3, with 12 bases in between. Germline V lookup: CDR1 SGHTA, CDR2 FQGTGA. For the CDR3, the DNA is TGTGCCAGCAGCTTAACGCAGGGAAACAGCTACGAGCAGTACTTC. Translating gives CASSLTQGNSYEQYF.

The chain links TRBV2 to TRBJ2-1; D possibly uses TRBD1 or TRBD2 (5 bases each). The CDR3 sequence is 12 residues long. Per germline, CDR1 SNHLY and CDR2 FYNNEI. V shed 5 bases and J shed 12 bases, with 14 bases lying between them. DNA of the CDR3: TGTGCCAGCAGTCCCTGGGACCCGGGGCAGTTCTTC. Translation: CASSPWDPGQFF.

This clonotype was recorded at least ten times. The rearrangement joins TRBV10-3 to TRBJ1-5, with D uncertain. V lost 4 bases and J lost 0, with 13 bases in between. The CDR3 contains 16 residues. Germline-derived CDR1 and CDR2 are ENHRY and SYGVKD. CDR3 nucleotide sequence: TGTGCCATCAGTGTCGGACGGAACCTTAGCAATCAGCCCCAGCATTTT. This sequence encodes CAISVGRNLSNQPQHF.

The chain carries TRBV28 and TRBJ2-5; 8 positions match TRBD2. The CDR3 is made up of 16 amino acids. The V and J ends lost 5 bases and 4 bases, in that order; junction bases with no gene match: 12. Looked up from germline, CDR1 is MDHEN and CDR2 is SYDVKM. CDR3 bases: TGTGCCAGCAGTCCCCGACCCGTAACTAGCGGAGAGACCCAGTACTTC. Residues: CASSPRPVTSGETQYF.

The V and J genes are TRBV24-1 and TRBJ2-3; 14 bases map to TRBD2. This CDR3 is built from 18 residues. V lost 4 bases and J lost 3; bases outside the gene matches: 8. Germline lookup yields CDR1 KGHDR and CDR2 SFDVKD. CDR3 residues: CATSDPGTSGGWTDTQYF. The CDR3 nucleotides are TGTGCCACCAGTGACCCCGGGACTAGCGGGGGATGGACAGATACGCAGTATTTT.

This clonotype was observed many times. The chain couples TRBV14 to TRBJ2-7; D remains ambiguous. CDR3 length equals 13 residues. Germline assignment: CDR1 SGHDN and CDR2 FVKESK. V lost 1 base, J lost 3 bases, and 7 bases lay in between. CDR3 nucleotides: TGTGCCAGCAGCCAAGTTGGCCTCTACGAGCAGTACTTC. Translated, it gives CASSQVGLYEQYF.

Note on this clonotype: One base away lies a much larger clone, so this may be a sequencing read error. The chain links TRBV7-2 to TRBJ2-5, with D possibly TRBD1 on 6 matching bases. The CDR3 sequence is 13 residues long. The germline V gene encodes CDR1 SGHTA and CDR2 FQGNSA. The V end lost 5 bases, the J end lost 5 bases, and 12 bases lay between the germline ends. This CDR3 reads CASSRQERETQYF. Here the CDR3 DNA reads TGTGCCAGCAGCAGACAGGAACGGGAGACCCAGTACTTC.

This clonotype was detected only a few times. V and J are TRBV6-1 and TRBJ1-5; tentative D call: TRBD1 (5 bases). Germline loops: CDR1 MNHNS, CDR2 SASEGT. The CDR3 extends over 15 amino acids. The CDR3, as DNA: TGTGCTGGACGTCTAGGGGTCTCCTCCAATCAGCCCCAGCATTTT. Translated, it gives CAGRLGVSSNQPQHF.

The V call is TRBV7-9, the J call TRBJ1-5, with 8 bases that match TRBD1. The trim removed 5 bases at V and 1 base at J, leaving 13 bases unmatched. In germline, CDR1 is SEHNR, CDR2 FQNEAQ (reference sequence). This CDR3 has 18 residues. The CDR3 DNA is TGTGCCAGCAGCCCAGGACAGGGATCCTGGGGAAGCAATCAGCCCCAGCATTTT. Encoded protein: CASSPGQGSWGSNQPQHF.

This clonotype was picked up many times. The V call is TRBV19, the J call TRBJ1-6, with 7 bases that match TRBD1. From germline, CDR1 is LNHDA and CDR2 SQIVND (reference sequence). Germline trimming cut 10 bases from V and 9 bases from J; bases unmatched to any gene: 18. This CDR3 has 16 amino acids. The CDR3 sequence is CATRGVDRAEGSPLHF. CDR3 DNA: TGTGCCACCAGAGGGGTCGACAGGGCCGAGGGTTCACCCCTCCACTTT.

This clonotype was picked up many times. The chain combines TRBV3-1 with TRBJ1-1, with unresolved D. The CDR3 runs to 13 residues. Germline CDR1 is LGHDT and CDR2 is YNNKEL (reference sequence). V lost 0 bases and J 7 bases, leaving 9 bases between the germline ends. The CDR3 sequence is CASSQDVRSEAFF. Here the CDR3 DNA reads TGTGCCAGCAGCCAAGACGTACGGAGTGAAGCTTTCTTT. Full variable domain (remainder filled in from reference TRBV3-1 and TRBJ1-1): DTAVSQTPKYLVTQMGNDKSIKCEQNLGHDTMYWYKQDSKKFLKIMFSYNNKELIINETVPNRFSPKSPDKAHLNLHINSLELGDSAVYFCASSQDVRSEAFFGQGTRLTVV.

This clonotype was picked up many times. The rearrangement uses TRBV6-2 or TRBV6-3 and TRBJ2-7; D is uncertain. The V end lost 2 bases, the J end lost 0 bases, and 8 bases lay between the germline ends. CDR3 size: 14 residues. Germline assignment: CDR1 MNHEY and CDR2 SVGEGT. This chain's CDR3 is CASSYGASSYEQYF. In nucleotides, the CDR3 is TGTGCCAGCAGTTACGGTGCCAGCTCCTACGAGCAGTACTTC.